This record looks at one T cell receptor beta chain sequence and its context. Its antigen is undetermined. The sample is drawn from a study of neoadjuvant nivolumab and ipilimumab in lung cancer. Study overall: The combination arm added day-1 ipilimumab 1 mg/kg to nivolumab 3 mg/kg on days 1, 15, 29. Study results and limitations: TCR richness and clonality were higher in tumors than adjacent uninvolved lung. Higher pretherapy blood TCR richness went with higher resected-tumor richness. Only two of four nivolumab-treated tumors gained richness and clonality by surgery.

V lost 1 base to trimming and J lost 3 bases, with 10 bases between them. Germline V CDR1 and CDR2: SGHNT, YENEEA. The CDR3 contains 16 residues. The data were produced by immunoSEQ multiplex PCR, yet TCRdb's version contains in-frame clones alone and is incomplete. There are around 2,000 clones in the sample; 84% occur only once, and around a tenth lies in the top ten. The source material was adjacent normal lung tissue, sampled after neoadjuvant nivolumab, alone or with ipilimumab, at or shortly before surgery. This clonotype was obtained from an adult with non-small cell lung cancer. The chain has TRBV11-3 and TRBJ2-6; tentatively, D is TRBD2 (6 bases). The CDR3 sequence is CASSLGRGVGANVLTF. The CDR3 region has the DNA TGTGCCAGCAGCTTAGGGCGGGGCGTTGGGGCCAACGTCCTGACTTTC.